Listed below are T cell receptor beta chains from one sample, sequenced in a study of CD8+CD57+ T cells in acquired aplastic anemia. TCRdb reprocessed the reads with MiXCR, giving one entry per CDR3 protein. The sample contains 400,000 to 450,000 distinct CDR3 sequences, under 80% of which appear only once. The sequencing input was sorted CD4+, CD8+, or CD8+CD57+ T cells (not recorded which) from PBMCs. The receptor set was obtained from a human donor in good health, serving as a control. The CDR3 runs from the conserved cysteine through the conserved F or W. Each record gives: J gene, D gene, clone size, V gene, CDR3 protein, CDR3 DNA. The D gene is left open where the match is weak. Rows give clone size only sometimes, using once, few, many, or a class for an expanded clone.

TRBJ2-2 . . TRBV5-4 CASSLSQGFANTGELFF TGTGCCAGCAGCTTGAGCCAGGGGTTCGCGAACACCGGGGAGCTGTTTTTT
TRBJ2-1 TRBD2 few TRBV7-9 CASSFRRGAGEQFF TGTGCCAGCAGCTTCCGGCGGGGGGCAGGTGAGCAGTTCTTC
TRBJ1-3 TRBD1 . TRBV15 CASSSRTGAVGNTIYF TGTGCCAGCAGCTCCAGGACAGGGGCGGTGGGAAACACCATATATTTT
TRBJ1-3 . few TRBV6-5 CASNFLASGNTIYF TGTGCCAGCAATTTTTTGGCATCTGGAAACACCATATATTTT
TRBJ2-7 . . TRBV7-9 CASSFDILTEQYF TGTGCCAGCAGCTTCGACATTCTAACTGAGCAGTACTTC
TRBJ1-2 . many TRBV6-2/TRBV6-3 CASSYFEPEGYTF TGTGCCAGCAGTTATTTCGAACCCGAGGGCTACACCTTC
TRBJ2-7 . . TRBV4-3 CASSQEWGYVSYEQYF TGCGCCAGCAGCCAAGAATGGGGGTACGTTTCCTACGAGCAGTACTTC
TRBJ2-5 TRBD1 . TRBV7-9 CASSTPGQGSPYF TGTGCCAGCAGCACACCCGGACAGGGGAGCCCGTACTTC
TRBJ1-2 . . TRBV5-1 CASSFTGHAAGYTF TGCGCCAGCAGCTTCACGGGACATGCTGCTGGCTACACCTTC
TRBJ1-1 . . TRBV29-1 CSVDGPCPNTEAFF TGCAGCGTTGATGGGCCTTGCCCGAACACTGAAGCTTTCTTT
TRBJ2-3 TRBD2 . TRBV19 CARRQSGGAGTDTQYF TGTGCCAGACGACAGAGCGGGGGGGCCGGGACAGATACGCAGTATTTT
TRBJ2-3 TRBD1 few TRBV7-2 CASSLTGGNSGNTYF TGTGCCAGCAGCTTGACAGGGGGAAACTCTGGAAACACCTATTTT
TRBJ1-6 . once TRBV20-1 CSASALAGDNSPLHF TGCAGTGCTAGCGCCCTAGCGGGAGACAATTCACCCCTCCACTTT
TRBJ2-4 TRBD2 . TRBV11-2 CASSLYVVGGENIQYF TGTGCCAGCAGCCTCTACGTGGTGGGGGGGGAGAACATTCAGTACTTC
TRBJ2-5 . many TRBV4-1 CASSQEGGQRIGTQYF TGCGCCAGCAGCCAAGAAGGGGGGCAGCGGATTGGGACCCAGTACTTC
TRBJ2-1 . many TRBV7-2 CASSLAVGEQFF TGTGCCAGCAGCTTAGCTGTGGGGGAGCAGTTCTTC
TRBJ1-1 . . TRBV9 CASSVGVGPTDDVF TGTGCCAGCAGCGTCGGAGTTGGTCCGACGGACGATGTCTTT
TRBJ1-1 . once TRBV7-2 CASSLASGANVLTFF TGTGCCAGCAGCTTAGCCTCTGGGGCCAACGTCCTAACTTTCTTT
TRBJ2-3 TRBD2 . TRBV9 CASSIGTPGRAADTQYF TGTGCCAGTAGTATAGGGACTCCCGGGAGGGCCGCAGATACGCAGTATTTT
TRBJ1-5 . many TRBV29-1 CSPAIRGRPPNSNQPQHF TGCAGCCCCGCTATCCGGGGGCGTCCCCCTAATAGCAATCAGCCCCAGCATTTT
TRBJ2-3 . . TRBV2 CASRRYTSTDTHFF TGTGCCAGCAGACGATATACTAGCACAGATACGCATTTTTTT
TRBJ1-2 . . TRBV5-5 CASSSAITTSNYGYTF TGTGCCAGCAGTTCAGCCATAACTACTTCTAACTATGGCTACACCTTC
TRBJ2-2 TRBD1 many TRBV7-2 CASSYPPGQIKINTGELFF TGTGCCAGCAGCTATCCGCCGGGACAGATAAAGATTAACACCGGGGAGCTGTTTTTT